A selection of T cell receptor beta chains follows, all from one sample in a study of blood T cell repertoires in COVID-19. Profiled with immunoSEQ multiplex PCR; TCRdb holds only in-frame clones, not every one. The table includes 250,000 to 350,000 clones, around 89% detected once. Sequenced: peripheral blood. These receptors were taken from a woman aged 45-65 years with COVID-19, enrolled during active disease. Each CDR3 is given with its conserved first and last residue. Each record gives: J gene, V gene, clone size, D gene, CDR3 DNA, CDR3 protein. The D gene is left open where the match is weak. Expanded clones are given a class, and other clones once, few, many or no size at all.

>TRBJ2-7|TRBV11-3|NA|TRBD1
TGTGCCAGCAGCACGCCAGACCCGACAGGGGGAACCTACGAGCAGTACTTC
CASSTPDPTGGTYEQYF
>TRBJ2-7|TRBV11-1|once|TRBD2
TGTGCCAGCAGCTTAAGCGGGGAAACCTACGAGCAGTACTTC
CASSLSGETYEQYF
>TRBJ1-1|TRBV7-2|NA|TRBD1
TGTGCCAGCAGCTTAGTGGGGACAGGGGAGGCTTTCTTT
CASSLVGTGEAFF
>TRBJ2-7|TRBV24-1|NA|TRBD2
TGTGCCACCAGTGATCAAAGGACTAGCGGGAGTTCCGAGCAGTACTTC
CATSDQRTSGSSEQYF
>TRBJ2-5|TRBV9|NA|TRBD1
TGTGCCAGCAGCGTCGCGACAGGGGGGGAGACCCAGTACTTC
CASSVATGGETQYF
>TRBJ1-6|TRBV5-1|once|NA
TGCGCCAGCAGCTTTGTCCCGGGACACAATAATTCACCCCTCCACTTT
CASSFVPGHNNSPLHF
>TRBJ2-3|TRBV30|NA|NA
TGTGCCTGGAGTTCTTCCGGACTGCTCACAGATACGCAGTATTTT
CAWSSSGLLTDTQYF
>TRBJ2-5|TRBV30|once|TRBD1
TGTGCCTGGAGTAGGACAGGGGTTTATGAAACCCAGTACTTC
CAWSRTGVYETQYF
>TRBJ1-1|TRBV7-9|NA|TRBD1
TGTGCCAGCAGCTTAGGGCGCGGACAGGGTGACACTGAAGCTTTCTTT
CASSLGRGQGDTEAFF
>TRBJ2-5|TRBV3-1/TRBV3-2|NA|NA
TGTGCCAGCAGCCAGAGGCCCGAGGGCCGGGAGACCCAGTACTTC
CASSQRPEGRETQYF